The 31 T cell receptor beta chains presented below share a single source sample, sequenced in a study of T cell responses to AZD1222 COVID-19 vaccine. Profiling relied on immunoSEQ multiplex PCR, and the TCRdb table lists in-frame clones only, not all of them. The sample has some 99,000 clones; 70% to 90% are singletons. The sample was peripheral blood, taken 28 days after the second AZD1222 dose. The receptors here all came from an adult who received the AZD1222 COVID-19 vaccine.

J is TRBJ2-4 and V is TRBV10-3; perhaps D is TRBD1 or TRBD2 (6 bases each). Trimming removed 6 bases at V and 7 bases at J, with 13 bases between. There are 13 residues in the CDR3. The germline CDR1 and CDR2 sequences are ENHRY and SYGVKD. The CDR3 reads CAIRGGPGNIQYF. The CDR3 coding sequence is TGTGCCATCAGGGGGGGCCCTGGGAACATTCAGTACTTC.

The chain recombines TRBV11-2 with TRBJ1-1, with D perhaps matching TRBD1 (5 bases). This CDR3 is built from 14 residues. Trimming pared 0 bases from V and 7 bases from J, leaving 12 bases between. Germline V lookup: CDR1 SGHAT, CDR2 FQNNGV. CDR3 nucleotide sequence: TGTGCCAGCAGCTTAGAGATTTCTCAGGGTGAAGCTTTCTTT. This encodes CASSLEISQGEAFF.

V is TRBV11-2 and J is TRBJ1-4; no clear D gene. Trimming pared 0 bases from V and 17 bases from J, leaving 13 bases between. Germline V lookup: CDR1 SGHAT, CDR2 FQNNGV. This CDR3 has 12 residues. The CDR3 loop is CASSLEAHRLFF. For the CDR3, the DNA is TGTGCCAGCAGCTTAGAGGCCCACCGGCTCTTTTTT.

V usage is TRBV5-4 and J usage is TRBJ2-7; TRBD2 matches at 11 bases. The CDR3 extends over 16 amino acids. J was trimmed by 4 bases and V by 2 bases; bases with no gene match: 8. Germline CDR1 reads SGHNT; CDR2 reads YYREEE (reference sequence). The CDR3 nucleotides are TGTGCCAGCAGCTTTTTCCTAGCGGGGGGACAATACGAGCAGTACTTC. It specifies CASSFFLAGGQYEQYF.

This chain joins TRBV12-5 and TRBJ1-6; D not resolved. In germline, CDR1 is LGHNT, CDR2 FRNRAP. The ends were cut back, 5 bases at V and 13 bases at J, with 15 bases in the middle. The CDR3 has 13 residues. CDR3 in amino acids: CASGPTTSSPLHF. In DNA form, the CDR3 reads TGTGCTAGTGGTCCTACCACCTCCAGTCCCCTCCACTTT.

The rearrangement links TRBV7-9 to TRBJ2-2; 12 nucleotides match TRBD2. This CDR3 is built from 16 residues. The germline CDR1 and CDR2 sequences are SEHNR and FQNEAQ (reference sequence). V dropped 4 bases and J dropped 6; count of bases not matched to a gene: 6. The CDR3 nucleotides read TGTGCCAGCAGCTCGACTAGCGGGGGCGTCCCCGGGGAGCTGTTTTTT. Its translation is CASSSTSGGVPGELFF. The full variable domain, rest sourced from reference TRBV7-9 and TRBJ2-2, is DTGVSQNPRHKITKRGQNVTFRCDPISEHNRLYWYRQTLGQGPEFLTYFQNEAQLEKSRLLSDRFSAERPKGSFSTLEIQRTEQGDSAMYLCASSSTSGGVPGELFFGEGSRLTVL.

The rearrangement links TRBV3-1 (or the pseudogene TRBV3-2) to TRBJ2-7; 7 bases map to TRBD2. Germline V gives CDR1 LGHDT, CDR2 YNNKEL (reference sequence). V gave up 5 bases and J gave up 3 bases; unmatched junction bases: 13. CDR3 length equals 16 residues. This CDR3 is CASSRKERSGIYEQYF. CDR3 DNA sequence: TGTGCCAGCAGCAGAAAAGAGCGGAGCGGGATCTACGAGCAGTACTTC.

This sequence joins TRBV6-5 and TRBJ1-1; a weak D match, TRBD1 (6 bases). Trimming cost V 0 bases and J 0 bases, with 8 bases left between them. The germline gives CDR1 MNHEY, CDR2 SVGAGI. This CDR3 has 15 amino acids. The CDR3 reads CASSYSGALNTEAFF. The CDR3, as DNA: TGTGCCAGCAGTTACTCGGGGGCGTTGAACACTGAAGCTTTCTTT.

This chain joins TRBV7-2 and TRBJ2-7; D is possibly TRBD2 (5 bases). This CDR3 is built from 15 residues. Looked up from germline, CDR1 is SGHTA and CDR2 is FQGNSA. V gave up 0 bases and J gave up 0 bases, with 9 bases separating them. CDR3 residues: CASSLASGNSYEQYF. CDR3 bases: TGTGCCAGCAGCTTAGCCAGCGGCAACTCCTACGAGCAGTACTTC.

The chain joins TRBV2 to TRBJ1-3; 7 positions match TRBD1. The germline V gene encodes CDR1 SNHLY and CDR2 FYNNEI. CDR3 length: 14 amino acids. With V trimmed by 6 bases and J by 1 base, 3 bases remained unmatched. The CDR3 nucleotides read TGTGCCAGCAGGGCAGGGGGGTCTGGAAACACCATATATTTT. Its translation: CASRAGGSGNTIYF. The full variable domain, completed using reference TRBV2 and TRBJ1-3, is EPEVTQTPSHQVTQMGQEVILRCVPISNHLYFYWYRQILGQKVEFLVSFYNNEISEKSEIFDDQFSVERPDGSNFTLKIRSTKLEDSAMYFCASRAGGSGNTIYFGEGSWLTVV.

The chain links TRBV7-2 to TRBJ2-7, with 8 bases matching TRBD2. The germline V gene has CDR1 SGHTA and CDR2 FQGNSA. V lost 5 bases, J lost 4 bases, and 10 bases stayed unmatched. The CDR3 loop spans 15 amino acids. CDR3 in amino acids: CASSSEAGVAYEQYF. For the CDR3, the DNA is TGTGCCAGCAGCAGCGAAGCGGGGGTGGCTTACGAGCAGTACTTC.

The V call is TRBV2, the J call TRBJ2-7; 9 bases fit TRBD1. The junction had 7 bases not matched to a gene; V was cut back by 6 bases and J by 4 bases. CDR1 and CDR2 (germline): SNHLY, FYNNEI. The CDR3 spans 14 residues. CDR3 amino acids: CASRTGTGKYEQYF. In DNA, the CDR3 is TGTGCCAGCAGAACCGGGACAGGGAAATACGAGCAGTACTTC. The full variable domain, in which reference TRBV2 and TRBJ2-7 provide the parts outside the CDR3, is EPEVTQTPSHQVTQMGQEVILRCVPISNHLYFYWYRQILGQKVEFLVSFYNNEISEKSEIFDDQFSVERPDGSNFTLKIRSTKLEDSAMYFCASRTGTGKYEQYFGPGTRLTVT.

The V call is TRBV27, the J call TRBJ2-3, with D hard to call. Trimming took 5 bases from V and 0 from J, leaving 6 bases between them. Germline V gene data show CDR1 as MNHEY and CDR2 as SMNVEV (reference sequence). This CDR3 contains 13 residues. The CDR3 region has the DNA TGTGCCAGCAGTACCTCTAGCACAGATACGCAGTATTTT. Translated, it gives CASSTSSTDTQYF.

The V call is TRBV30, the J call TRBJ1-4, with unresolved D. Germline loops: CDR1 GTSNPN, CDR2 SVGIG (reference sequence). This CDR3 is 13 amino acids long. V was trimmed by 6 bases and J by 2 bases, leaving 10 bases between them. The CDR3 nucleotides are TGTGCCTGTAGGGTTTTTACTAATGAAAAACTGTTTTTT. Translating gives CACRVFTNEKLFF.

This clone came up a few times. The V gene is TRBV7-2, the J gene TRBJ2-7; TRBD2 matches 9 bases. Germline V gives CDR1 SGHTA, CDR2 FQGNSA. The J segment lost 2 bases and the V segment lost 2 bases, leaving 7 bases of the junction unmatched. The CDR3 is 16 residues long. CDR3 region: CASSLSTTSGAYEQYF. In DNA, the CDR3 is TGTGCCAGCAGCTTAAGCACGACTAGCGGTGCCTACGAGCAGTACTTC. Based on the CDR3 plus reference TRBV7-2 and TRBJ2-7, the full variable domain is GAGVSQSPSNKVTEKGKDVELRCDPISGHTALYWYRQSLGQGLEFLIYFQGNSAPDKSGLPSDRFSAERTGGSVSTLTIQRTQQEDSAVYLCASSLSTTSGAYEQYFGPGTRLTVT.

The chain combines TRBV27 with TRBJ2-1, with D tentatively TRBD2 (5 bases). CDR1 is MNHEY, CDR2 SMNVEV, per germline (reference sequence). The CDR3 totals 17 residues. With 2 bases removed from V and 8 bases from J, the gap between germline ends came to 22 bases. The chain's CDR3 is CASSLNRIGGGVDEQFF. Here the CDR3 DNA reads TGTGCCAGCAGTTTAAATAGGATCGGCGGAGGTGTCGATGAGCAGTTCTTC.

Remarks on this clone: Germline and junction disagree at one end, which may indicate a read error. This sequence joins TRBV24-1 and TRBJ1-2; a weak D match, TRBD1 (5 bases). Germline lookup yields CDR1 KGHDR and CDR2 SFDVKD. There are 11 residues in the CDR3. CDR3 protein: CATGLWPGSLF. CDR3 bases: TGTGCCACGGGGCTGTGGCCCGGGTCCTTATTC.

This clone showed up just a few times. V and J are TRBV5-8 and TRBJ2-7; 9 positions match TRBD1. After removal of 7 bases from V and 2 bases from J, the junction contained 7 bases not matched to a gene. The V gene's germline CDR1 is SGHTS and CDR2 YDEGEE. This CDR3 comprises 14 residues. For the CDR3, the DNA is TGTGCCAGCCGGGGAGACAGGGGGACCTACGAGCAGTACTTC. This sequence encodes CASRGDRGTYEQYF.

The V call is TRBV7-2, the J call TRBJ1-2; a possible D gene is TRBD1 (6 bases). The CDR3 has 15 amino acids. Trimming removed 0 bases at V and 8 bases at J, with 16 bases between. Germline CDR1 SGHTA, CDR2 FQGNSA. For the CDR3, the DNA is TGTGCCAGCAGCTTAGCGCGGCGGGGGCAGGGGGGCTACACCTTC. Translating it yields CASSLARRGQGGYTF.

This clone was recorded once. This chain links TRBV27 with TRBJ1-6; D gene unclear. The CDR3 contains 14 residues. Per germline, CDR1 MNHEY and CDR2 SMNVEV (reference sequence). Trimming cost V 3 bases and J 4 bases, with 7 bases left between them. The CDR3 sequence: CASSLGSYNSPLHF. Here the CDR3 DNA reads TGTGCCAGCAGTTTGGGTAGTTATAATTCACCCCTCCACTTT.

The V gene is TRBV7-8, the J gene TRBJ2-1; TRBD2 matches 13 bases. The CDR3 contains 14 residues. The germline V gene has CDR1 SGHVS and CDR2 FQNEAQ. With 8 bases clipped from V and 9 bases from J, the junction kept 7 bases outside the gene matches. The CDR3 DNA reads as TGTGCCAGCCTCTTACTAGCGGGGGGGTTTGAGCAGTTCTTC. Protein sequence: CASLLLAGGFEQFF. Full variable domain (outside the CDR3, taken from reference TRBV7-8 and TRBJ2-1): GAGVSQSPRYKVAKRGQDVALRCDPISGHVSLFWYQQALGQGPEFLTYFQNEAQLDKSGLPSDRFFAERPEGSVSTLKIQRTQQEDSAVYLCASLLLAGGFEQFFGPGTRLTVL.

The rearrangement joins TRBV6-5 to TRBJ1-2; tentatively, D is TRBD1 (6 bases). This CDR3 contains 16 residues. V gave up 0 bases and J gave up 4 bases, with 15 bases separating them. The germline V gene has CDR1 MNHEY and CDR2 SVGAGI. The CDR3 spells CASSYSIQGPLYGYTF. In DNA form, the CDR3 reads TGTGCCAGCAGTTACTCGATACAGGGCCCCCTCTATGGCTACACCTTC.

The rearrangement uses TRBV9 and TRBJ1-3, with D possibly matching TRBD1 (6 bases). With 1 base removed from V and 2 bases from J, the gap between germline ends came to 10 bases. Per germline, CDR1 SGDLS and CDR2 YYNGEE. This CDR3 contains 15 residues. The CDR3 sequence is CASSVMAGAGNTIYF. The DNA of the CDR3 is TGTGCCAGCAGCGTAATGGCAGGGGCTGGAAACACCATATATTTT.

V is TRBV12-3 or TRBV12-4 and J is TRBJ1-2; D is undetermined. With 6 bases removed from V and 10 bases from J, the gap between germline ends came to 15 bases. The CDR3 spans 12 residues. The CDR3 protein is CASRPPGKLYTF. As DNA, the CDR3 is TGTGCCAGCAGACCTCCGGGAAAACTCTACACCTTC.

A single count supports this clone. V gene TRBV5-1 combines with J gene TRBJ2-1, with 8 bases fitting TRBD2. The germline V gene has CDR1 SGHRS and CDR2 YFSETQ. The CDR3 length is 13 residues. V trimming: 9 bases; J trimming: 10 bases; junction bases outside the gene matches: 12. The CDR3 spells CATSPAGDMEQFF. In DNA, the CDR3 is TGCGCCACTTCGCCAGCGGGAGATATGGAGCAGTTCTTC. Together with reference TRBV5-1 and TRBJ2-1, the CDR3 gives the full variable domain: KAGVTQTPRYLIKTRGQQVTLSCSPISGHRSVSWYQQTPGQGLQFLFEYFSETQRNKGNFPGRFSGRQFSNSRSEMNVSTLELGDSALYLCATSPAGDMEQFFGPGTRLTVL.

The chain employs TRBV7-8 and TRBJ2-1, with 8 nucleotides matching TRBD2. V shed 7 bases, J shed 0 bases, and the junction held 14 bases outside the gene matches. The germline V gene encodes CDR1 SGHVS and CDR2 FQNEAQ. The length of the CDR3 is 18 residues. DNA for the CDR3: TGTGCCAGCACCCAGGGACTAGGTGAGGGCAGCTCCTACAATGAGCAGTTCTTC. Its translation: CASTQGLGEGSSYNEQFF.

The J gene is TRBJ2-1, the V gene TRBV5-1, with 9 bases identical to TRBD2. V lost 0 bases to trimming and J lost 6 bases; unmatched junction nucleotides: 7. The germline gives CDR1 SGHRS, CDR2 YFSETQ. The CDR3 loop spans 16 amino acids. In DNA form, the CDR3 reads TGCGCCAGCAGCTTGGGTAGCGGGAGTGGCCCCAATGAGCAGTTCTTC. It translates to CASSLGSGSGPNEQFF.

This clone was picked up a small number of times. The rearrangement links TRBV9 to TRBJ1-1; TRBD1 might be the D (6 bases). Trimming pared 4 bases from V and 1 base from J, leaving 17 bases between. The CDR3 length is 16 residues. Germline V CDR1 and CDR2: SGDLS, YYNGEE. The CDR3 spells CASSPRGNTGNTEAFF. The CDR3, as DNA: TGTGCCAGCAGCCCTAGGGGGAATACCGGGAACACTGAAGCTTTCTTT.

For the CDR3, the DNA is TGTGCCAGCAGTGAATGGGGGCGGGTCCCTAGCAATGAGCAGTTCTTC. This codes for CASSEWGRVPSNEQFF. The genes are TRBV2 and TRBJ2-1, with TRBD1 as a possible D gene (6 bases). Germline V gives CDR1 SNHLY, CDR2 FYNNEI. V was shortened by 2 bases and J by 6 bases, with 17 bases between the two germline ends. CDR3 size: 16 residues. Looking up the rest from reference TRBV2 and TRBJ2-1 gives the full variable domain: EPEVTQTPSHQVTQMGQEVILRCVPISNHLYFYWYRQILGQKVEFLVSFYNNEISEKSEIFDDQFSVERPDGSNFTLKIRSTKLEDSAMYFCASSEWGRVPSNEQFFGPGTRLTVL.

The rearrangement links TRBV9 to TRBJ2-1; D is uncertain. Trimming took off 2 bases at V and 0 bases at J, with 6 bases between the two ends. The CDR3 runs 14 residues. CDR1 SGDLS and CDR2 YYNGEE come from the germline V gene. CDR3 region: CASSVSFSYNEQFF. CDR3 sequence (DNA): TGTGCCAGCAGCGTGTCATTCTCCTACAATGAGCAGTTCTTC.

This chain's CDR3 is CASSARGEQFF. In nucleotides, the CDR3 is TGTGCCAGCAGCGCCAGGGGGGAGCAGTTCTTC. The gene calls are TRBV7-9 and TRBJ2-1; TRBD1 agrees at 7 bases. Germline CDR1 reads SEHNR; CDR2 reads FQNEAQ (reference sequence). This CDR3 is built from 11 residues. V trimming: 5 bases; J trimming: 10 bases; junction bases outside the gene matches: 2.